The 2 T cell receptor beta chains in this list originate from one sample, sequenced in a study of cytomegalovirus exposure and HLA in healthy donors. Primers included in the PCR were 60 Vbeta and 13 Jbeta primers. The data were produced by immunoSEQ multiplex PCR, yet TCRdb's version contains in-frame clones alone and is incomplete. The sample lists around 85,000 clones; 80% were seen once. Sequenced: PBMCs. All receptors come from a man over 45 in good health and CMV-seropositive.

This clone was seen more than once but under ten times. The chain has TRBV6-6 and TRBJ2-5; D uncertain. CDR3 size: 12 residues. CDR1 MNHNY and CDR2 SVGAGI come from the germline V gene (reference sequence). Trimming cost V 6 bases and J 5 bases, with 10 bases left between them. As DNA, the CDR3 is TGTGCCAGCAGCCCCTCTTCGGAGACCCAGTACTTC. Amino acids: CASSPSSETQYF.

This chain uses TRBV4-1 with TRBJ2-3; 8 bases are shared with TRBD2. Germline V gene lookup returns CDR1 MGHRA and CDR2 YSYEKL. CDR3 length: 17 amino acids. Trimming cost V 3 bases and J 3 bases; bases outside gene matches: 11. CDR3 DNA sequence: TGCGCCAGCAGCCACGCCTCTACCGGGACTAGGACAGATACGCAGTATTTT. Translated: CASSHASTGTRTDTQYF.